The sequence of this T cell receptor (beta chain) was determined in a study of blood T cell repertoires in COVID-19. About the study: T cells, B-cell-depleted T cells, or PBMCs supplied cDNA or gDNA.

Original data processing: Estimation of nucleated cell counts was performed using reference gene primer amplification. The data were produced by immunoSEQ multiplex PCR, yet TCRdb's version contains in-frame clones alone and is incomplete. That table furnishes V, J and clone size, whereas the DNA furnished D and trimming. The sample lists about 100,000 clones; 70% to 85% were seen once. This CDR3 contains 15 residues. CDR1 is MNHEY, CDR2 SVGEGT, per germline. V trimming: 0 bases; J trimming: 6 bases; junction bases outside the gene matches: 8. Material: peripheral blood. The receptor's source is a woman between 40 and 55 years old with acute or convalescent COVID-19. The V call is TRBV6-2 or TRBV6-3, the J call TRBJ2-7, with 7 bases matching TRBD1. CDR3 in amino acids: CASSYSRGRGVEQYF. CDR3 coding DNA: TGTGCCAGCAGTTACTCAAGGGGGCGAGGTGTCGAGCAGTACTTC.